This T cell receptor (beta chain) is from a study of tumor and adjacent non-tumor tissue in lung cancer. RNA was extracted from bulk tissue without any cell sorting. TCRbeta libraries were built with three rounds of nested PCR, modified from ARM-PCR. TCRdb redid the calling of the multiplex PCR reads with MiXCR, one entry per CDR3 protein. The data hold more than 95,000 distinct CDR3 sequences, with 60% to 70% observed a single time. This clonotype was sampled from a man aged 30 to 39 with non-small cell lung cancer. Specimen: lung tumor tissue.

This CDR3 is CASSLALVGGFAYNEQFF. The CDR3 region has the DNA TGTGCCAGCAGCTTAGCGCTAGTGGGGGGGTTTGCCTACAATGAGCAGTTCTTC. The chain links TRBV11-1 to TRBJ2-1, with 7 bases lining up with TRBD2. V gave up 0 bases and J gave up 2 bases; unmatched junction bases: 10. Germline assignment: CDR1 SGHAT and CDR2 FQDESV (reference sequence). This CDR3 is built from 18 residues. Full variable domain (outside the CDR3, taken from reference TRBV11-1 and TRBJ2-1): EAEVAQSPRYKITEKSQAVAFWCDPISGHATLYWYRQILGQGPELLVQFQDESVVDDSQLPKDRFSAERLKGVDSTLKIQPAELGDSAMYLCASSLALVGGFAYNEQFFGPGTRLTVL.